A selection of T cell receptor beta chains follows, all from one sample in a study of long-term antiretroviral therapy in people with HIV. Sequencing was performed with immunoSEQ multiplex PCR; in TCRdb, only in-frame clones are kept and a portion is missing. The data show around 20,000 clones, around 80% seen once. The starting material was unsorted PBMCs, obtained 0.6 years after starting antiretroviral therapy. The receptors were gathered from a woman between 18 and 29 years old with HIV. CDR3s include the opening cysteine and the closing phenylalanine or tryptophan. The D gene is left open where the match is weak. Size values are once, few and many counts, or a class for expanded clones, and some rows have none.

v_call	clone_size	j_call	d_call	cdr3_nt	cdr3_aa
TRBV28	NA	TRBJ2-7	TRBD2	TGTGCCAGCACCACTCTAGCGGGAGGTTACGAGCAGTACTTC	CASTTLAGGYEQYF
TRBV9	NA	TRBJ1-1	NA	TGTGCCAGCAGCCCCCAAGGAAGAGCTGGGAACACTGAAGCTTTCTTT	CASSPQGRAGNTEAFF
TRBV27	few	TRBJ1-2	NA	TGTGCCAGCAGTCCCCTGGGCTTCGGCTACACCTTC	CASSPLGFGYTF
TRBV9	NA	TRBJ1-3	NA	TGTGCCAGCAGCGATGCCGGGACACCGGGAAACACCATATATTTT	CASSDAGTPGNTIYF
TRBV28	NA	TRBJ1-2	TRBD1	TGTGCCAGCAGTTTAGGGCAGGGGGCGACCTATGGCTACACCTTC	CASSLGQGATYGYTF
TRBV25-1	NA	TRBJ1-1	TRBD1	TGTGCCAGCACCGCCAGGACAGGGGATGAAGCTTTCTTT	CASTARTGDEAFF
TRBV6-5	NA	TRBJ1-2	TRBD1	TGTGCCAGCAGTTACTCAACAGGGGAAGGCTATGGCTACACCTTC	CASSYSTGEGYGYTF
TRBV7-3	few	TRBJ1-5	NA	TGTGCCAGCAGCCGGGGCAGTAATCAGCCCCAGCATTTT	CASSRGSNQPQHF
TRBV4-3	NA	TRBJ1-3	NA	TGCGCCAGCAGCCAAGAAGCCTTCTCTGGAAACACCATATATTTT	CASSQEAFSGNTIYF
TRBV2	few	TRBJ1-2	NA	TGTGCCAGCAGACTCGGACCCAGCTATGGCTACACCTTC	CASRLGPSYGYTF
TRBV28	NA	TRBJ2-1	NA	TGTGCCAGCAGCTTCGGGGGCTCCTACAATGAGCAGTTCTTC	CASSFGGSYNEQFF
TRBV7-8	few	TRBJ2-7	NA	TGTGCCAGCAGCTTAGTGGACCTATACGAGCAGTACTTC	CASSLVDLYEQYF
TRBV6-5	few	TRBJ2-7	NA	TGTGCCAGCAGTTTCACACTAGCTTCCTACGAGCAGTACTTC	CASSFTLASYEQYF
TRBV5-6	NA	TRBJ1-5	NA	TGTGCCAGCAGCTTGGGGCGGGGAGTTTTGACTCAGCCCCAGCATTTT	CASSLGRGVLTQPQHF
TRBV5-1	NA	TRBJ2-3	TRBD2	TGCGCCAGCAGCTTGGAGCGGGGGGACACAGATACGCAGTATTTT	CASSLERGDTDTQYF
TRBV11-2	NA	TRBJ1-1	NA	TGTGCCAGCAGCTTAGAGGTGGCGCAGGAAGCTTTCTTT	CASSLEVAQEAFF
TRBV6-1	NA	TRBJ2-5	NA	TGTGCCAACCGGACGCACCAAGAGACCCAGTACTTC	CANRTHQETQYF
TRBV6-6	NA	TRBJ2-5	TRBD1	TGTGCCAGCAGTTACCCGACAGGGGGCGTTAGGACGCAGTACTTC	CASSYPTGGVRTQYF
TRBV4-2	NA	TRBJ1-3	NA	TGTGCCAGCAGCCTGAACAGGGAAATAACTGGAAACACCATATATTTT	CASSLNREITGNTIYF
TRBV5-1	once	TRBJ1-2	TRBD1	TGCGCCAGCAGCACGGACAGGGAATATGGCTACACCTTC	CASSTDREYGYTF
TRBV7-9	NA	TRBJ1-2	TRBD1	TGTGCCAGCAGCCGAACCGAAAGGGACAGCGACTATGGCTACACCTTC	CASSRTERDSDYGYTF
TRBV14	few	TRBJ1-1	NA	TGTGCCAGCAGCCAAGCGGGGGCTGAAGCTTTCTTT	CASSQAGAEAFF
TRBV15	few	TRBJ1-2	NA	TGTGCCACCAGCAGAGAACTTGCCTCCTATGGCTACACCTTC	CATSRELASYGYTF